What follows are 20 T cell receptor beta chains derived from one specimen sequenced in a study of beta chain features in type 1 diabetes. Every bit of the isolated RNA underwent reverse transcription, so sequencing read expressed TCRB transcripts. The repertoire was sequenced with immunoSEQ multiplex PCR; TCRdb's copy has only in-frame clones and lacks some. This table has around 350,000 clones, over 9.5% appearing once. Sequenced: naive CD4+ T cells from blood. These receptors originate from a man aged 18 to 30 in good health.

V gene TRBV4-2 combines with J gene TRBJ1-1; 9 positions agree with TRBD1. From germline, CDR1 is LGHNA and CDR2 YNFKEQ. This CDR3 has 15 residues. Germline trimming cut 4 bases from V and 4 bases from J; bases unmatched to any gene: 7. The CDR3, as DNA: TGTGCCAGCAGCCCGACAGGGGGGTGGGGCACTGAAGCTTTCTTT. Translated, it gives CASSPTGGWGTEAFF.

This clone was found a few times. The chain's CDR3 is CASSLVPPTGSYEQYF. Written as DNA, the CDR3 is TGTGCCAGCAGTTTAGTGCCTCCGACAGGATCCTACGAGCAGTACTTC. The genes are TRBV27 and TRBJ2-7; D may be TRBD1 (6 bases). The length of the CDR3 is 16 residues. Germline values: CDR1 MNHEY, CDR2 SMNVEV (reference sequence). The V end was cut by 2 bases, the J end by 1 base, with 15 bases between.

This clone turned up a few times. This rearrangement joins TRBV4-2 to TRBJ1-3, with D possibly matching TRBD1 (5 bases). CDR1 is LGHNA and CDR2 is YNFKEQ in the germline V gene. The length of the CDR3 is 16 residues. V was shortened by 0 bases and J by 3 bases, with 12 bases between the two germline ends. The DNA of the CDR3 is TGTGCCAGCAGCCAAGATCTTAGGGGCTATGGAAACACCATATATTTT. This translates into CASSQDLRGYGNTIYF.

Only a few counts were recorded for this clone. J is TRBJ2-7 and V is TRBV5-4, with 9 bases lining up with TRBD1. The CDR3 runs 15 residues. The J segment lost 3 bases and the V segment lost 4 bases, leaving 8 bases of the junction unmatched. CDR1 SGHNT and CDR2 YYREEE come from the germline V gene (reference sequence). DNA for the CDR3: TGTGCCAGCAGCGTGTTCCGGGACAGGGACTACGAGCAGTACTTC. It encodes CASSVFRDRDYEQYF.

The chain links TRBV30 to TRBJ2-2, with 8 bases matching TRBD1. The V gene end was trimmed by 6 bases and the J gene end by 7 bases; junction bases not matched to a gene: 7. Per the germline V gene, CDR1 is GTSNPN and CDR2 is SVGIG (reference sequence). The CDR3 consists of 13 residues. DNA for the CDR3: TGTGCCTGCAGGGGGCGCGGTATCGGGGAGCTGTTTTTT. Its translation is CACRGRGIGELFF.

This chain links TRBV6-5 with TRBJ1-1, with unresolved D. Germline CDR1 reads MNHEY; CDR2 reads SVGAGI. The CDR3 length is 12 residues. Deletions cut 10 bases from V and 5 bases from J, with 14 bases between. This CDR3 reads CAIKRGETEAFF. The CDR3 bases are TGTGCCATCAAGCGGGGAGAGACTGAAGCTTTCTTT.

The chain combines TRBV30 with TRBJ1-5, with a tentative D call TRBD1 (5 bases). V lost 2 bases, J lost 5 bases, and 13 bases lay in between. Germline V gene sequence: CDR1 GTSNPN, CDR2 SVGIG (reference sequence). This CDR3 is 14 amino acids long. CDR3 sequence: CAWSLGGLHQPQHF. CDR3 in DNA: TGTGCCTGGAGTTTGGGGGGACTCCATCAGCCCCAGCATTTT.

There are many counts of this clone. The chain is built from TRBV29-1 and TRBJ2-6; D might be TRBD1 (5 bases). CDR1 SQVTM and CDR2 ANQGSEA come from the germline V gene. This CDR3 is built from 13 residues. Trimming shortened V by 7 bases and J by 4 bases, and 11 bases separated the two germline ends. The CDR3 DNA reads as TGCAGCGCGACAGTTTCAGGGGCCAACGTCCTGACTTTC. As protein: CSATVSGANVLTF.

This clone was picked up a small number of times. The chain recombines TRBV28 with TRBJ1-1; perhaps TRBD1 as D (6 bases). V lost 4 bases, J lost 1 base, and 10 bases lay in between. The CDR3 spans 14 residues. Germline V gene lookup returns CDR1 MDHEN and CDR2 SYDVKM. Written as DNA, the CDR3 is TGTGCCAGCAGTTCCGCAGGGGAGAACACTGAAGCTTTCTTT. Amino acids: CASSSAGENTEAFF.

This rearrangement joins TRBV4-2 to TRBJ2-5; maybe TRBD2 (5 bases). Per germline, CDR1 LGHNA and CDR2 YNFKEQ. V shed 2 bases and J shed 5 bases, with 18 bases lying between them. CDR3 length: 16 residues. CDR3 in amino acids: CASSQRTDSPWETQYF. As DNA, the CDR3 is TGTGCCAGCAGCCAAAGGACGGACTCGCCCTGGGAGACCCAGTACTTC.

This clone has a handful of counts. Other DNA sequences in this specimen translate into the identical CDR3. The rearrangement uses TRBV4-3 and TRBJ2-3, with D maybe TRBD1 (6 bases). Germline V gene data show CDR1 as LGHNA and CDR2 as YSLEER. This CDR3 region has 15 residues. Trimming cost V 0 bases and J 3 bases, with 10 bases left between them. The CDR3: CASSQDHRATDTQYF. The CDR3 region has the DNA TGCGCCAGCAGCCAAGATCACAGGGCTACAGATACGCAGTATTTT.

This sequence joins TRBV28 and TRBJ1-1; 7 nucleotides align to TRBD1. From germline, CDR1 is MDHEN and CDR2 SYDVKM. CDR3 length: 15 amino acids. Losses at the gene ends were 4 bases for V and 0 bases for J; bases not matched to a gene: 5. CDR3 nucleotides: TGTGCCAGCAGTTCTGCCGACAGGGTGAACACTGAAGCTTTCTTT. It yields the protein CASSSADRVNTEAFF.

The chain uses TRBV7-8 and TRBJ2-7; D is unresolved. Germline-derived CDR1 and CDR2 are SGHVS and FQNEAQ. The germline V and J ends were trimmed by 5 bases and 1 base, with 15 bases remaining between them. The CDR3 is 15 amino acids. CDR3 amino acids: CASSPPQTASYEQYF. The DNA of the CDR3 is TGTGCCAGCAGCCCCCCCCAGACTGCTTCCTACGAGCAGTACTTC.

In its sample, this clone was seen a few times. The chain has TRBV20-1 and TRBJ2-7; 7 bases match TRBD1. This CDR3 is built from 11 residues. CDR1 and CDR2 from the germline V gene are DFQATT and SNEGSKA (reference sequence). The trim removed 6 bases at V and 4 bases at J, leaving 3 bases unmatched. The CDR3 DNA is TGCAGTGCCGTGGGACAGTACGAGCAGTACTTC. Its translation is CSAVGQYEQYF.

In this sample, this clone turned up a few times. V and J are TRBV28 and TRBJ1-2, with D uncertain. V lost 5 bases to trimming and J lost 4 bases, with 11 bases between them. Germline CDR1 is MDHEN and CDR2 is SYDVKM. The CDR3 runs to 13 residues. CDR3 sequence reads: CASSATRTYGYTF. CDR3 DNA: TGTGCCAGCAGTGCTACCCGCACCTATGGCTACACCTTC.

V gene TRBV5-6 combines with J gene TRBJ2-3; D perhaps matches TRBD1 (5 bases). Germline loops: CDR1 SGHDT, CDR2 YYEEEE. V lost 4 bases to trimming and J lost 3 bases, with 9 bases between them. The CDR3 runs to 13 residues. The CDR3 region has the DNA TGTGCCAGCAGCCCCAGGGTAACAGATACGCAGTATTTT. It yields the protein CASSPRVTDTQYF.

The chain uses TRBV27 and TRBJ2-7; 9 bases are shared with TRBD1. J lost 4 bases, V lost 5 bases, and 15 bases had no gene match. The CDR3 covers 17 residues. Germline assignment: CDR1 MNHEY and CDR2 SMNVEV (reference sequence). The CDR3 region has the DNA TGTGCCAGCAGTCCCCTGGGGCTGGGACAGGGTTCATACGAGCAGTACTTC. Translated, it gives CASSPLGLGQGSYEQYF.

The chain links TRBV5-1 to TRBJ2-1; the D gene is possibly TRBD2 (6 bases). The germline gives CDR1 SGHRS, CDR2 YFSETQ. Trimming took off 0 bases at V and 11 bases at J, with 21 bases between the two ends. The CDR3 spans 16 residues. For the CDR3, the DNA is TGCGCCAGCAGCTTGGCAGCTAGCGACGTTCGAGGGAAGCAGTTCTTC. Residues: CASSLAASDVRGKQFF.

The genes are TRBV10-3 and TRBJ2-5; the match to TRBD2 covers 15 bases. This CDR3 is built from 18 residues. Germline V CDR1 and CDR2: ENHRY, SYGVKD. J was trimmed by 2 bases and V by 0 bases; bases with no gene match: 4. CDR3 amino acids: CAISESGLAGGRQETQYF. CDR3 in DNA: TGTGCCATCAGTGAGTCGGGACTAGCGGGAGGACGGCAAGAGACCCAGTACTTC.

This rearrangement joins TRBV7-9 to TRBJ2-7; weak D call: TRBD2 (6 bases). Trimming cost V 2 bases and J 3 bases, with 11 bases left between them. The CDR3 is 14 amino acids. Germline V gene sequence: CDR1 SEHNR, CDR2 FQNEAQ (reference sequence). Here the CDR3 reads CASSLPRDFYEQYF. CDR3 nucleotide sequence: TGTGCCAGCAGCTTACCCCGGGACTTCTACGAGCAGTACTTC.